Given below is one TCR beta chain in context. What antigen it recognizes has not been identified. Base qualities are not at hand, and no much larger clone is one base apart. This specimen comes from a study of PD-1 blockade in classical Hodgkin lymphoma (dated by TCRdb to 2018 to 2021). Describing the broader study: Nivolumab dosing was 3 mg/kg intravenously every 2 weeks, continuing until either disease progression or unacceptable toxicity. The study used CyTOF and TCR beta sequencing to define a peripheral blood immune signature of response to PD-1 blockade in classical Hodgkin lymphoma. General findings and caveats noted by the study authors: Baseline TCR diversity was reported to be lower in newly diagnosed patients than in healthy donors, and even lower in relapsed/refractory patients. Patients starting nivolumab less than 1 year after ASCT had lower diversity and were excluded from later analyses to avoid confounding by immune reconstitution. Trial patients with a complete response had baseline diversity similar to that of newly diagnosed patients, while partial responders and progressors had significantly lower diversity. Only a single clinical trial cohort was studied, and what caused the repertoire differences, possibly disease activity or prior therapy, remained undefined. A significant rise by C4D1 was seen in CD4+ but not CD8+ TCR diversity (p=0.0027 vs p=0.16), with the rise being most apparent in complete responders (p=0.02).

What this sample's time point label stands for: cycle 2 day 1 (C2D1) of nivolumab. All trial patients had relapsed after autologous stem cell transplantation, with cohorts A, B and C differing in prior brentuximab vedotin exposure. The trial cohort was composed of over 50 patients with relapsed/refractory classical Hodgkin lymphoma, for whom complete response, partial response or progressive disease was recorded as best overall response. Single-agent nivolumab was administered to trial patients in the multi-cohort phase II CheckMate 205 trial. Best overall response was determined by an independent review committee according to the 2007 International Working Group response criteria. PBMCs from the trial were collected at three points: immediately before nivolumab initiation (C1D1), and during therapy at cycle 2 day 1 and cycle 4 day 1. Peripheral blood was collected in 8 mL Vacutainer Cell Preparation Tubes, from which PBMCs were isolated by centrifugation and then cryopreserved.

CDR1 and CDR2 are read off the germline V gene (reference sequence) as LNHDA and SQIVND. From cysteine to phenylalanine, the CDR3 is 14 amino acids long. Here the CDR3 DNA is all that survives: 42 bases in frame from base 1. V is cut by 1 base and J by 3 bases, and the space between the germline ends is 6 bases. The Qiagen DNeasy kit was used to extract genomic DNA both from unsorted PBMCs and from the negatively selected CD4+ and CD8+ fractions. TCR beta CDR3 regions were amplified by immunoSEQ multiplex PCR using primers annealing to V and J segments. A synthetic immune receptor repertoire was used to minimize amplification bias, and any residual bias was removed computationally once sequencing was done. Per the original workflow: Custom Python scripts were used to quantify repertoire diversity as the Shannon entropy index. Unsorted, CD4+ and CD8+ repertoires were examined separately, except in combined analyses, for which CD4+ and CD8+ sequences were merged in silico. A clone counted as expanded when the clone's frequency after treatment rose at least 2-fold relative to C1D1, and clones undetected at baseline were given a pseudocount of 0.5. Singleton clones were defined as clones with 0 or 1 copy at C1D1, and non-singleton clones were defined as clones with 2 or more copies. Clones expanded in unsorted samples were labelled as CD4+, CD8+ or unknown by matching protein sequences in sorted samples from the same patient. Wilcoxon tests were applied to paired samples to test diversity changes from C1D1 to C4D1. Drawn from immuneACCESS, this table holds only the in-frame rearrangements with V and J called that TCRdb kept. Clones are partly lost; checked studies trace under half to an unresolved V gene and leave the rest unexplained. The D gene and trimming were derived from the DNA, and the V and J assignments and clone size from that table. Across this sample there are some 21,000 clones, with about four fifths seen only once. 17% of the sample lies in the top ten.

The receptor chain draws on TRBV19 and TRBJ2-2, with the D gene uncertain. The sequence was collected from a human donor with classical Hodgkin lymphoma. Sequences were derived from peripheral blood mononuclear cells (PBMCs), sampled before the second cycle of nivolumab. In nucleotide form, the sequence is TGTGCCAGTAGTATAGCTACAGACACCGGGGAGCTGTTTTTT. Its protein reads: CASSIATDTGELFF.